This section outlines one T cell receptor beta chain sequence together with its context. The data are from a study of blood T cell repertoires in COVID-19. Study overall: Whether acute or convalescent, the COVID-19 samples came from the United States, Italy and Spain. PBMCs, B-cell-depleted T cells, or T cells were the source of the cDNA or gDNA that made up the material.

A Seattle source enrolled patients during active infection and followed them longitudinally. Clones were read by immunoSEQ multiplex PCR, and TCRdb kept only the in-frame ones, dropping some. Of a few hundred thousand clones in the sample, about 85% were seen once. The CDR3 length is 14 residues. J gave up 4 bases and V 5 bases, and 8 bases lay outside the gene matches. Per the germline V gene, CDR1 is SGHRS and CDR2 is YFSETQ. The chain employs TRBV5-1 and TRBJ1-2; TRBD1 aligns across 7 bases. This TCR was recovered from a human donor with COVID-19, enrolled during active disease. The donor label of this sample is uncertain. The sequencing sample was made of peripheral blood. The CDR3 here is CASSSYRGGYGYTF. The DNA for the CDR3 is TGCGCCAGCAGTTCTTACAGGGGAGGCTATGGCTACACCTTC.